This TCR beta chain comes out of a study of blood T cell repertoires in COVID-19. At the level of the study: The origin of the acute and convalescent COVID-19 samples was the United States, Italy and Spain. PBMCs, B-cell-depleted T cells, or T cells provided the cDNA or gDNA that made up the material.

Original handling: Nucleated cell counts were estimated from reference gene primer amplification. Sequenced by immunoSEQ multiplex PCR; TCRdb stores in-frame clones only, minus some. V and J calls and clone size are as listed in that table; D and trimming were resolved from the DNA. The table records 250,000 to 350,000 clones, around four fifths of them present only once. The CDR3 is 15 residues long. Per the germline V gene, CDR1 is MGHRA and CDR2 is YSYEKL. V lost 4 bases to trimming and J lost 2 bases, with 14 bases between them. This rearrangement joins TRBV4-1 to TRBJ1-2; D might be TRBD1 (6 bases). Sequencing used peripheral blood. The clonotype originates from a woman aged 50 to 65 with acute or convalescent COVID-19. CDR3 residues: CASSPGTSINYGYTF. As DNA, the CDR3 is TGCGCCAGCAGCCCGGGGACATCTATAAACTATGGCTACACCTTC.